This section outlines one T cell receptor (beta chain) sequence together with its context. What antigen it recognizes has not been identified. No clone much larger than this one lies a single base away; base qualities are absent. Library method: multiplex PCR. Instrument used: Illumina HiSeq 4000. CDR3 regions were amplified by Arm-PCR with iRepertoire HTBI primers to construct TCR beta libraries. Gel purification was performed on PCR products prior to sequencing. The authors processed their data as follows. Across samples, around 62 TRBV and around 15 TRBJ segments were identified and used for gene usage analysis of CDR3 amino acid clonotypes. COPE and FqMerger were used to merge the filtered high-quality paired reads into contigs. BLAST was used to align contigs to the IMGT TRBV, TRBD and TRBJ reference genes, and CDR3 was defined following IMGT. Clonotypes above 0.1% frequency were classified as highly expanded clones. Repertoire diversity was measured by Shannon entropy, and V-J evenness by the Gini coefficient. Public clonotypes were defined as clonotypes shared by more than one individual. In TCRdb, the public reads were trimmed at Q25 with fastp and aligned with MiXCR, with productive beta chains retained. Rows are unified per CDR3 protein, each entry keeping the most common DNA and genes. TCRdb's processing, not the study's, gives the V and J calls here. This sample has about 400,000 distinct CDR3 sequences in its table, and around 20% of those were observed once. The top ten hold under 25% of the sample.

The time point label here, explained by the study, means: persistent/refractory GD, antithyroid drugs over 5 years with positive TRAb. For both TCR sequencing and RNA sequencing, RNA was extracted from PBMCs using TRIzol. The diagnosis of Graves' disease was made according to American Thyroid Association guidelines. Recruitment of patients was carried out at an endocrinology department in Xi'an, China. Each patient gave 7.5 to 10 milliliters of peripheral blood, collected in an EDTA anticoagulant tube. Ficoll Paque Plus density gradient separation was used to isolate PBMCs, and no further T cell sorting was done. An Agilent 2100 Bioanalyzer and agarose gel were used to check RNA quality, and a NanoDrop 2000 was used to measure RNA concentration. This sample was included in a study of regulatory T cells in long-lasting Graves disease (dated by TCRdb to about 2021). Regarding the complete study: Persistent Graves' disease meant more than 5 years of antithyroid drug treatment with TSH receptor autoantibodies that stayed positive. The study was conducted in China and was registered as a clinical trial. A total of roughly 35 samples were covered by TCR sequencing, comprising roughly 13 persistent and roughly 20 newly diagnosed Graves' disease patients. Peripheral blood TCR sequencing and RNA sequencing compared persistent Graves' disease patients with newly diagnosed Graves' disease patients. In the clinical cohort, patients with persistent Graves' disease had used antithyroid drugs for an average of about 9.3 years.

The CDR3 covers 13 residues, taking in both the cysteine and the phenylalanine. Only the CDR3 DNA is retained, 39 bases long and in frame from the first base. The germline V gene (reference sequence) gives CDR1 as DFQATT and CDR2 as SNEGSKA. V is reduced by 1 base and J by 2 bases, leaving a spacing of 8 bases between them. Findings and caveats that apply to the study as a whole: The authors noted that the small sample size was a limitation that may lower accuracy. Compared with newly diagnosed patients, persistent Graves' disease patients had lower TCR Shannon entropy and fewer highly expanded clones, which suggests clonal expansion. Persistent disease showed preferential use of TRBV28, TRBJ1-2 and TRBJ2-5, whereas newly diagnosed disease favored TRBV20-1 and TRBJ2-1. Only peripheral blood was studied, because thyroid tissue, the primary lesion, was inaccessible. Only the TCR beta chain was sequenced and analyzed. Patients with persistent disease shared more public clonotypes (over 2,500) than newly diagnosed patients did (approximately 970).

The rearranged chain carries TRBV20-1 and TRBJ1-2; perhaps TRBD1 is the D gene, with 5 bases matching. The receptor was isolated from a female donor with Graves disease. Here the sequenced sample was peripheral blood mononuclear cells (PBMCs), taken when the disease was refractory, from a patient treated with antithyroid drugs. The CDR3 protein is CSARAGGNYGYTF. The nucleotide sequence reads as follows: TGCAGTGCTAGAGCGGGGGGGAACTATGGCTACACCTTC.